The next 24 T cell receptor beta chains were all read from a single sample in a study of shared clonotypes between healthy human individuals (dated by TCRdb to the early 2020s). Preparation of the library involved the immunoSEQ multiplex PCR assay. TCRdb stores this immuneACCESS table with in-frame sequences only. Part of the clones is absent; in the studies checked, under half of the shortfall reflects unresolved V genes, and no reason is known for the rest. Here the sample has approximately 470,000 clones; approximately 80% occur a single time. In total, the top ten clones hold approximately 12% of the sample. Sequences were obtained from PBMCs. These receptors originate from a woman aged 35 to 49 in good health. Some clones in this sample may be carry-over from other donors' samples.

The gene calls are TRBV7-9 and TRBJ1-2; no firm D call. From germline, CDR1 is SEHNR and CDR2 FQNEAQ (reference sequence). V was shortened by 4 bases and J by 4 bases, with 13 bases between the two germline ends. CDR3 length: 14 residues. CDR3 in DNA: TGTGCCAGCAGCTCATTGTTCGAAATCTATGGCTACACCTTC. Protein: CASSSLFEIYGYTF. Drawing the rest from reference TRBV7-9 and TRBJ1-2, the complete variable domain is DTGVSQNPRHKITKRGQNVTFRCDPISEHNRLYWYRQTLGQGPEFLTYFQNEAQLEKSRLLSDRFSAERPKGSFSTLEIQRTEQGDSAMYLCASSSLFEIYGYTFGSGTRLTVV.

The chain uses TRBV5-1 and TRBJ2-1; a possible D gene is TRBD2 (6 bases). With 1 base removed from V and 10 bases from J, the gap between germline ends came to 18 bases. Germline V CDR1 and CDR2: SGHRS, YFSETQ. The CDR3 length is 15 residues. CDR3 protein: CASSLFSGSTIEQFF. The CDR3 DNA reads as TGCGCCAGCAGCTTGTTTAGCGGATCCACGATAGAGCAGTTCTTC.

The rearrangement joins TRBV28 to TRBJ1-2; tentatively, D is TRBD1 (6 bases). The length of the CDR3 is 16 residues. Germline V gene sequence: CDR1 MDHEN, CDR2 SYDVKM. Trimming took off 2 bases at V and 4 bases at J, with 17 bases between the two ends. The CDR3 DNA sequence: TGTGCCAGCAGTTTAGAGTCCCTAGGACAGAGCTATGGCTACACCTTC. This encodes CASSLESLGQSYGYTF.

This rearrangement joins TRBV10-3 to TRBJ2-1, with 8 positions matching TRBD1. V lost 4 bases to trimming and J lost 7 bases; unmatched junction nucleotides: 9. This CDR3 has 15 residues. Germline assignment: CDR1 ENHRY and CDR2 SYGVKD. The DNA for the CDR3 is TGTGCCATCAGTGCCACCGGGACAGGCAATAATGAGCAGTTCTTC. It is translated as CAISATGTGNNEQFF.

A word on this clone: A much larger clone is a single base away; this may be a read error. This sequence joins TRBV29-1 and TRBJ2-7; D is tentatively TRBD1 or TRBD2 (5 bases each). Between the trimmed V and J ends, which lost 7 bases and 6 bases, there was a span of 22 bases. The CDR3 length is 14 residues. Germline V lookup: CDR1 SQVTM, CDR2 ANQGSEA. Written as DNA, the CDR3 is TGCAGCGCTGCTATGTCCGGGGCCGCGGTCGAGCAGTACTTC. This sequence encodes CSAAMSGAAVEQYF.

V is TRBV30 and J is TRBJ2-7; TRBD2 might be the D (8 bases). V gave up 5 bases and J gave up 6 bases, with 20 bases separating them. The CDR3 spans 14 residues. CDR1 is GTSNPN and CDR2 is SVGIG in the germline V gene (reference sequence). The CDR3: CAWQPGTRTGEQYF. The CDR3 DNA reads TGTGCCTGGCAACCCGGGACTAGGACAGGCGAGCAGTACTTC.

Note on this clone: The sample holds other DNA sequences that translate to the same CDR3. This sequence joins TRBV11-2 and TRBJ2-1, with D unclear. Germline V lookup: CDR1 SGHAT, CDR2 FQNNGV. V was shortened by 0 bases and J by 7 bases, with 7 bases between the two germline ends. The CDR3 is made up of 13 amino acids. CDR3 protein: CASSLDRLNEQFF. CDR3 sequence (DNA): TGTGCCAGCAGCTTAGATCGTTTGAATGAGCAGTTCTTC.

This sequence joins TRBV4-2 and TRBJ2-7; 8 bases align to TRBD2. Germline V gives CDR1 LGHNA, CDR2 YNFKEQ. This CDR3 region has 16 residues. Trimming at V came to 2 bases and at J to 2 bases, leaving 8 bases not matched to a gene. The chain's CDR3 is CASSQSSGGLTYEQYF. CDR3 DNA sequence: TGTGCCAGCAGCCAATCCAGCGGGGGCTTGACCTACGAGCAGTACTTC.

V gene TRBV12-2 combines with J gene TRBJ1-5. TRBV12-2 is described as a pseudogene. CDR3 length equals 18 residues. CDR3 nucleotides: TGTGCAAGTCGCTTAAGGAGGGGTTACAGAGGGAGCAATCAGCCCCAGCATTTT. It codes for CASRLRRGYRGSNQPQHF.

The V call is TRBV9, the J call TRBJ2-2; D remains unclear. The CDR3 totals 12 residues. Germline values: CDR1 SGDLS, CDR2 YYNGEE. V dropped 0 bases and J dropped 7 bases, with 4 bases sitting between them. The CDR3 nucleotides read TGTGCCAGCAGCGTAGAGGGCGGGGAGCTGTTTTTT. This translates into CASSVEGGELFF.

CDR3 loop: CASSFPGAGTGELFF. The CDR3 DNA reads as TGTGCCAGCAGCTTTCCGGGAGCGGGCACCGGGGAGCTGTTTTTT. The genes are TRBV7-2 and TRBJ2-2, with a weak D call TRBD2 (6 bases). The CDR3 sequence is 15 residues long. From germline, CDR1 is SGHTA and CDR2 FQGNSA. V shed 3 bases and J shed 4 bases, with 12 bases lying between them.

V usage is TRBV6-5 and J usage is TRBJ1-4; D is uncertain. Germline CDR1 reads MNHEY; CDR2 reads SVGAGI. The CDR3 runs to 14 residues. The germline V and J ends were trimmed by 2 bases and 2 bases, with 6 bases remaining between them. In nucleotides, the CDR3 is TGTGCCAGCAGTTACCGGATGACTAATGAAAAACTGTTTTTT. Encoded protein: CASSYRMTNEKLFF.

V usage is TRBV19 and J usage is TRBJ2-7; D gene uncertain. CDR3 size: 13 residues. Trimming stripped 1 base from V and 3 bases from J, with 7 bases between. Germline values: CDR1 LNHDA, CDR2 SQIVND (reference sequence). The CDR3 DNA follows: TGTGCCAGTAGTATAGGGACCTTCTACGAGCAGTACTTC. It specifies CASSIGTFYEQYF.

The chain couples TRBV5-4 to TRBJ2-1; TRBD2 aligns across 7 bases. J gave up 3 bases and V 4 bases, and 7 bases lay outside the gene matches. This CDR3 has 15 residues. The germline gives CDR1 SGHNT, CDR2 YYREEE (reference sequence). The CDR3 here is CASSAKLANYNEQFF. The CDR3 region has the DNA TGTGCCAGCAGCGCAAAACTAGCGAACTACAATGAGCAGTTCTTC.

The rearrangement uses TRBV2 and TRBJ2-5, with TRBD2 matching 7 bases. The V segment lost 4 bases and the J segment 5 bases; nucleotides outside the gene matches: 4. Germline CDR1 SNHLY, CDR2 FYNNEI. The CDR3 is made up of 13 amino acids. The CDR3 nucleotides read TGTGCCAGCAGTGCGGGAGGAGGTGAGACCCAGTACTTC. Translating gives CASSAGGGETQYF.

The J gene is TRBJ2-7, the V gene TRBV10-2; perhaps TRBD1 as D (6 bases). CDR1 is WSHSY, CDR2 SAAADI, per germline. The CDR3 is 16 residues long. V lost 3 bases to trimming and J lost 0 bases, with 15 bases between them. This CDR3 is CASSDPGGAPSYEQYF. The CDR3 DNA sequence: TGCGCCAGCAGTGACCCTGGGGGCGCACCCTCCTACGAGCAGTACTTC.

V is TRBV27 and J is TRBJ2-5; D possibly corresponds to TRBD2 (7 bases). Germline CDR1 MNHEY, CDR2 SMNVEV (reference sequence). V was trimmed by 6 bases and J by 2 bases, leaving 13 bases between them. The CDR3 contains 14 residues. The CDR3 DNA reads TGTGCCAGCAGGGGGGCTAGCGGACAAGAGACCCAGTACTTC. Encoded protein: CASRGASGQETQYF.

Comments on this clone: This sequence is one base from a far larger clone and is likely a read error. The chain couples TRBV27 to TRBJ2-7, with a weak D call TRBD2 (5 bases). Germline CDR1 reads MNHEY; CDR2 reads SMNVEV (reference sequence). This CDR3 is 13 amino acids long. V was shortened by 6 bases and J by 5 bases, with 14 bases between the two germline ends. DNA of the CDR3: TGTGCCAGCAGGGATAGGACTGGCCACGAGCAGTACTTC. Amino acids: CASRDRTGHEQYF.

Note on this clone: Germline and junction disagree at one end, which may indicate a read error. The J gene is TRBJ1-3, the V gene TRBV7-9, with 8 positions matching TRBD1. This CDR3 spans 15 amino acids. CDR1 is SEHNR, CDR2 FQNEAQ, per germline (reference sequence). CDR3 in DNA: TGTGCCAGCAGCTCCGACAGGGGCTCTGGAAACACTATATATTTT. Translated, it gives CASSSDRGSGNTIYF.

The genes are TRBV5-1 and TRBJ2-7; TRBD1 agrees at 9 bases. This CDR3 has 14 residues. CDR1 SGHRS and CDR2 YFSETQ come from the germline V gene. Trimming removed 4 bases from V and 0 bases from J; junction bases left unmatched: 2. CDR3 region: CASSRGQGSYEQYF. CDR3 bases: TGCGCCAGCAGCCGGGGACAGGGCTCCTACGAGCAGTACTTC.

The rearrangement joins TRBV7-6 to TRBJ2-2, with 10 positions matching TRBD2. Germline V gene sequence: CDR1 SGHVS, CDR2 FNYEAQ. This CDR3 comprises 17 residues. J lost 7 bases, V lost 4 bases, and 12 bases had no gene match. CDR3 sequence reads: CASSSSSGRALVGELFF. As DNA, the CDR3 is TGTGCCAGCAGCTCATCAAGCGGGAGGGCCTTGGTCGGGGAGCTGTTTTTT.

The chain links TRBV6-1 to TRBJ2-2; 12 positions match TRBD2. Looked up from germline, CDR1 is MNHNS and CDR2 is SASEGT. This CDR3 is 14 amino acids long. Trimming cost V 9 bases and J 7 bases; bases outside gene matches: 6. The CDR3 DNA is TGTGCCAGGGGGACTAGCGGGCTAGTCGGGGAGCTGTTTTTT. Its translation: CARGTSGLVGELFF.

The rearrangement links TRBV15 to TRBJ2-1; 12 bases align to TRBD2. The CDR3 extends over 17 amino acids. Losses at the gene ends were 0 bases for V and 8 bases for J; bases not matched to a gene: 8. CDR1 LNHNV and CDR2 YYDKDF come from the germline V gene (reference sequence). The CDR3 sequence is CATSRDLWTSGIHEQFF. As DNA, the CDR3 is TGTGCCACCAGCAGAGATCTGTGGACTAGCGGGATTCATGAGCAGTTCTTC.

This clone showed up many times. The gene calls are TRBV7-9 and TRBJ1-6, with 9 nucleotides matching TRBD1. With V trimmed by 3 bases and J by 5 bases, 2 bases remained unmatched. Germline assignment: CDR1 SEHNR and CDR2 FQNEAQ (reference sequence). The CDR3 is 15 residues long. The DNA for the CDR3 is TGTGCCAGCAGCTTCGGACAGGGGAATAATTCACCCCTCCACTTT. It yields the protein CASSFGQGNNSPLHF.